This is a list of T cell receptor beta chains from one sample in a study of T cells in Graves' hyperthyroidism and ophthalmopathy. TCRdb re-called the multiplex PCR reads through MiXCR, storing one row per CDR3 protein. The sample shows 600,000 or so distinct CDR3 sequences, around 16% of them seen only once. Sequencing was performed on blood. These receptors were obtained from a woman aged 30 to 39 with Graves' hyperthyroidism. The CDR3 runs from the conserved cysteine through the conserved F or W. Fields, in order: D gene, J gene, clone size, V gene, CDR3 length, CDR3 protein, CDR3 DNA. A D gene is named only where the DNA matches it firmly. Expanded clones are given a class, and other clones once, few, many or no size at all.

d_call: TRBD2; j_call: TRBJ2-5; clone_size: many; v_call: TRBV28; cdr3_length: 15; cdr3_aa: CASRGLAGGPGTQYF; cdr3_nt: TGTGCCAGCAGGGGGCTAGCGGGAGGGCCGGGGACCCAGTACTTC
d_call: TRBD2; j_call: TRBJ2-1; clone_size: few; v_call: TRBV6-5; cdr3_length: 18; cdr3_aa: CASSYSYEETSVYNEQFF; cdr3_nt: TGTGCCAGCAGTTACTCGTATGAGGAGACTAGCGTCTACAATGAGCAGTTCTTC
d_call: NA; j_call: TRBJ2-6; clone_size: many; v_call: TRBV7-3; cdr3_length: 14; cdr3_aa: CASSPGAGANVLTF; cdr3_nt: TGTGCCAGCAGTCCAGGGGCTGGGGCCAACGTCCTGACTTTC
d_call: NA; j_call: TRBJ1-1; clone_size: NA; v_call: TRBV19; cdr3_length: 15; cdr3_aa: CASSITGGMNTEAFF; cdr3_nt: TGTGCCAGTAGTATAACCGGCGGAATGAACACTGAAGCTTTCTTT
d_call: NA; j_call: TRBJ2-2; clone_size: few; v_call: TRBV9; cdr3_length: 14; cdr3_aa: CASKKAGNTGELFF; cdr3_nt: TGTGCCAGCAAGAAGGCGGGGAACACCGGGGAGCTGTTTTTT
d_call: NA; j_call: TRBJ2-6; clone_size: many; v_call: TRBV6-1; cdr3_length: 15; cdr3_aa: CASTLGGSGANVLTF; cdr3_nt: TGTGCCAGCACCCTCGGTGGGTCGGGGGCCAACGTCCTGACTTTC
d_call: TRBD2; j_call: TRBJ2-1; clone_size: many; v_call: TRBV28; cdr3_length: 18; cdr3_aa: CASKPGLAGASSYNEQFF; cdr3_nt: TGTGCCAGCAAACCGGGACTAGCGGGAGCCAGCTCCTACAATGAGCAGTTCTTC
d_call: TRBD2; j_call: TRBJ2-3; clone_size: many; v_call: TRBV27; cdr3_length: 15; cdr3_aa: CASSSAGGFTDTQYF; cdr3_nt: TGTGCCAGCTCCTCAGCGGGAGGTTTCACAGATACGCAGTATTTT
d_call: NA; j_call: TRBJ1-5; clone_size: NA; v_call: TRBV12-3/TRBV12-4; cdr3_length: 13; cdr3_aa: CASRGRRNQPQHF; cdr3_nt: TGTGCCAGCAGGGGACGGAGAAATCAGCCCCAGCATTTT
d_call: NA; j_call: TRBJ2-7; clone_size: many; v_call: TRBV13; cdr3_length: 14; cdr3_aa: CASNRAGATYEQYF; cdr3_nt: TGTGCCAGCAATCGGGCAGGGGCGACCTACGAGCAGTACTTC
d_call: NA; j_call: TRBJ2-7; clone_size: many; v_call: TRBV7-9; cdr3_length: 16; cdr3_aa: CASSSRTGTEAHEQYF; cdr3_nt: TGTGCCAGCAGCTCAAGGACCGGGACTGAAGCACACGAGCAGTACTTC
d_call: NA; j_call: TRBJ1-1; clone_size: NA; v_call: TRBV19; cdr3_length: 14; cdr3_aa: CASSIVAVNTEAFF; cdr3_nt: TGTGCCAGTAGTATAGTTGCGGTGAACACTGAAGCTTTCTTT
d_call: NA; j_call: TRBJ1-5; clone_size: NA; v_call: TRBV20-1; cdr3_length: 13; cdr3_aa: CSATEGIDQPQHF; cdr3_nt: TGCAGTGCCACCGAAGGGATCGATCAGCCCCAGCATTTT
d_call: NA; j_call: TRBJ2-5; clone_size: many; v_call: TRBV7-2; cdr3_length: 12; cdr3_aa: CASSLGWETQYF; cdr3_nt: TGTGCCAGCAGCTTAGGGTGGGAGACCCAGTACTTC
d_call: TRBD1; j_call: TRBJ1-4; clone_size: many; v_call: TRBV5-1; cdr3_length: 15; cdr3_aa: CASTTQGGGNEKLFF; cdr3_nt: TGCGCCAGCACCACTCAGGGGGGTGGTAATGAAAAACTGTTTTTT
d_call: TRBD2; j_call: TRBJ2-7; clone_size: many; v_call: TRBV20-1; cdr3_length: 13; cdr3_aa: CSAPSAGGPQQYF; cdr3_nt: TGCAGTGCTCCTTCGGCGGGGGGCCCACAGCAGTACTTC
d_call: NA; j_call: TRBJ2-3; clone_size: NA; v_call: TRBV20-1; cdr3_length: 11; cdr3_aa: CSARVGDTQYF; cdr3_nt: TGCAGTGCTAGGGTAGGAGATACGCAGTATTTT
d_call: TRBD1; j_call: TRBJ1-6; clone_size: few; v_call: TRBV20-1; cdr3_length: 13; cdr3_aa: CSARGTVNSPLHF; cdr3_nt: TGCAGTGCTAGGGGGACAGTAAATTCACCCCTCCACTTT
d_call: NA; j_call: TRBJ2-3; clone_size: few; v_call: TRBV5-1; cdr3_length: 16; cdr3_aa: CASRGTDGSFTDTQYF; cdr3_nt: TGCGCCAGCCGGGGGACTGACGGATCTTTCACAGATACGCAGTATTTT
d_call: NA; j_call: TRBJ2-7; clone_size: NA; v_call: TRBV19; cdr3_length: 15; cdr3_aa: CASSIQGTITYEQYF; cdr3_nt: TGTGCCAGTAGTATCCAGGGGACTATAACCTACGAGCAGTACTTC
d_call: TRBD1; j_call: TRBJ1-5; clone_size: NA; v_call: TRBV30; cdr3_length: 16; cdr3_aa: CAWRGGDRGGHQPQHF; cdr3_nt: TGTGCCTGGAGGGGCGGGGACAGGGGTGGTCATCAGCCCCAGCATTTT
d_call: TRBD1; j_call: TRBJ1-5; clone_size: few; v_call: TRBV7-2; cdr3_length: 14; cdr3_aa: CASSGGTGKQPQHF; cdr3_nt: TGTGCCAGCAGCGGCGGGACAGGGAAACAGCCCCAGCATTTT
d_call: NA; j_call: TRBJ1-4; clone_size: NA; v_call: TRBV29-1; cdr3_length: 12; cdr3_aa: CSVHSQGEKLFF; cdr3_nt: TGCAGCGTCCATTCCCAGGGGGAAAAACTGTTTTTT
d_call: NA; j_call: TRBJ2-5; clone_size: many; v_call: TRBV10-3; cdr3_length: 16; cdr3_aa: CAISASLDTSRETQYF; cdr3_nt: TGTGCCATCAGTGCCTCACTAGACACTAGCCGGGAGACCCAGTACTTC
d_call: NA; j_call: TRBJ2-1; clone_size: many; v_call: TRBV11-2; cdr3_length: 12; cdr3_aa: CASSLGGSWQFF; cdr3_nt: TGTGCCAGCAGCTTAGGGGGTAGCTGGCAGTTCTTC
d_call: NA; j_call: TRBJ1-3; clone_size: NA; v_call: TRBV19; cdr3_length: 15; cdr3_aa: CASSTQASSGNTIYF; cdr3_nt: TGTGCCAGTAGTACACAGGCCAGCTCTGGAAACACCATATATTTT
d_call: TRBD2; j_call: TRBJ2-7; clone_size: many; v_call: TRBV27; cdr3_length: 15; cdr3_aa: CASPRLAGGTYEQYF; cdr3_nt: TGTGCCAGCCCCCGACTAGCGGGAGGAACCTACGAGCAGTACTTC
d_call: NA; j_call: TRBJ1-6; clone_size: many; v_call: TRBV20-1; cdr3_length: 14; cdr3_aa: CSARDPGEISPLHF; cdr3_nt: TGCAGTGCTAGAGATCCCGGGGAGATTTCACCCCTCCACTTT
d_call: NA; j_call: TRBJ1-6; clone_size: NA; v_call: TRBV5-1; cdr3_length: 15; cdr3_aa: CASSGRDGISSPLHF; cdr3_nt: TGCGCCAGCAGCGGGAGGGACGGCATTAGCTCACCCCTCCACTTT
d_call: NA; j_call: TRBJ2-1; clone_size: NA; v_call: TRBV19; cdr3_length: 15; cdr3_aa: CASSPGDSFEHEQFF; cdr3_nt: TGTGCCAGTAGCCCGGGGGACAGTTTTGAACATGAGCAGTTCTTC
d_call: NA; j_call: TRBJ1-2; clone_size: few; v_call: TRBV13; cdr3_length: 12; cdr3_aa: CASSLVQDGYTF; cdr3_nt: TGTGCCAGCAGCTTAGTCCAGGATGGCTACACCTTC
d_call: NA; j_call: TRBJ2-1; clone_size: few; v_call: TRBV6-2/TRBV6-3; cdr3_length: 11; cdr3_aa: CASSYSGEQFF; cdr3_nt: TGTGCCAGCAGTTACTCGGGGGAGCAGTTCTTC
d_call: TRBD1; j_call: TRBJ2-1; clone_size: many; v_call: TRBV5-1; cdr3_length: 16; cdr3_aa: CASSSGTATSYNEQFF; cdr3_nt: TGCGCCAGCAGCTCGGGGACAGCCACTTCCTACAATGAGCAGTTCTTC
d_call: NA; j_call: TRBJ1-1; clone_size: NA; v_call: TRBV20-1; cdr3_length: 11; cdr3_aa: CSARPGPEAFF; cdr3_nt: TGCAGTGCTAGACCGGGACCTGAAGCTTTCTTT
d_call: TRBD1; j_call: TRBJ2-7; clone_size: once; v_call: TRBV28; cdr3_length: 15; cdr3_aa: CASSLTGTGVYKQYF; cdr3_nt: TGTGCCAGCAGTCTTACCGGGACAGGGGTTTACAAGCAGTACTTC
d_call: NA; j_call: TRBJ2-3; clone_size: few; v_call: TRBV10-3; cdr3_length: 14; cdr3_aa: CAISEPGSTDTQYF; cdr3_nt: TGTGCCATCAGTGAACCGGGGAGCACAGATACGCAGTATTTT
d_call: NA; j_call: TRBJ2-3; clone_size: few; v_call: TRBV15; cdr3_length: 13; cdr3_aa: CATRSSSTDTQYF; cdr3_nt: TGTGCCACCCGGTCGTCTAGCACAGATACGCAGTATTTT
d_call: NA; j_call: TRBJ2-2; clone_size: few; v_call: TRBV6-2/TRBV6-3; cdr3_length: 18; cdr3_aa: CASSQRPSRPTNTGELFF; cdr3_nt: TGTGCCAGCAGTCAGCGCCCCTCGCGGCCCACGAACACCGGGGAGCTGTTTTTT
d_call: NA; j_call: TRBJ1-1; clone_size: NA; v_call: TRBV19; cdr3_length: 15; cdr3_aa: CASSPSTAGSTEAFF; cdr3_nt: TGTGCCAGTAGTCCCTCGACAGCTGGTTCCACTGAAGCTTTCTTT
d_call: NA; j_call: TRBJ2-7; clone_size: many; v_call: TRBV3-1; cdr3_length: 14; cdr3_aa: CASSRSAGRIEQYF; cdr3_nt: TGTGCCAGCAGCCGTTCGGCGGGGCGGATCGAGCAGTACTTC
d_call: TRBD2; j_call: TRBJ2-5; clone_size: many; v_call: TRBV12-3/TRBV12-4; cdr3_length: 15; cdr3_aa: CASRNGLGIQETQYF; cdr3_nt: TGTGCCAGCAGGAACGGACTAGGGATCCAAGAGACCCAGTACTTC
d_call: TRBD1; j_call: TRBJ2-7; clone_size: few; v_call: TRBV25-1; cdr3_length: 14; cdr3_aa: CASSEGQGAMGQYF; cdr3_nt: TGTGCCAGCAGTGAGGGACAGGGGGCGATGGGGCAGTACTTC